One sample yielded the 16 T cell receptor beta chains listed below, sequenced in a study of cytomegalovirus exposure and HLA in healthy donors. PCR employed 60 Vbeta and 13 Jbeta primers. TCRdb keeps only in-frame clones here, not all; method: immunoSEQ multiplex PCR. The sample carries 40,000 to 45,000 clones, around 62% recorded once. The specimen sequenced was PBMCs. These receptors all come from a human donor in good health.

The chain uses TRBV19 and TRBJ1-5; D not certain. The germline V gene has CDR1 LNHDA and CDR2 SQIVND (reference sequence). The CDR3 sequence is 15 residues long. V was cut by 2 bases and J by 0 bases, with 8 bases left in between. CDR3 amino acids: CASSITPYSNQPQHF. The DNA for the CDR3 is TGTGCCAGTAGTATAACACCGTATAGCAATCAGCCCCAGCATTTT.

The gene calls are TRBV19 and TRBJ2-5, with a tentative D call TRBD2 (6 bases). V was trimmed by 1 base and J by 5 bases, leaving 11 bases between them. Germline CDR1 and CDR2: LNHDA and SQIVND (reference sequence). The CDR3 spans 14 residues. CDR3 sequence reads: CASSIVQGGETQYF. The CDR3 bases are TGTGCCAGTAGTATAGTTCAGGGAGGCGAGACCCAGTACTTC.

V is TRBV9 and J is TRBJ1-6, with 9 bases matching TRBD1. This CDR3 is 15 amino acids long. Per germline, CDR1 SGDLS and CDR2 YYNGEE. The junction had 9 bases not matched to a gene; V was cut back by 4 bases and J by 10 bases. The CDR3 protein is CASSTPGTGWSPLHF. The CDR3 DNA reads TGTGCCAGCAGCACTCCTGGGACAGGGTGGTCACCCCTCCACTTT.

The chain uses TRBV5-4 and TRBJ1-2; D gene ambiguous. Trimming removed 0 bases from V and 0 bases from J, with 9 bases in between. Germline CDR1 reads SGHNT; CDR2 reads YYREEE (reference sequence). The CDR3 covers 15 residues. CDR3 DNA: TGTGCCAGCAGCTTGGTTGTGCCAGCTAACTATGGCTACACCTTC. Its translation: CASSLVVPANYGYTF.

The chain links TRBV10-1 to TRBJ1-1; the D gene is possibly TRBD1 (5 bases). There are 12 residues in the CDR3. Trimming cost V 2 bases and J 10 bases, with 11 bases left between them. Germline values: CDR1 WNHNN, CDR2 SYGVQD (reference sequence). Here the CDR3 DNA reads TGCGCCAGCAGTGAGCCGGGGAGGGGAGCTTTCTTT. Translating it yields CASSEPGRGAFF.

The V gene is TRBV2, the J gene TRBJ1-5; TRBD1 matches 8 bases. The CDR3 totals 14 residues. Germline loops: CDR1 SNHLY, CDR2 FYNNEI. J gave up 7 bases and V 6 bases, and 8 bases lay outside the gene matches. CDR3 protein: CASRDGQGLQPQHF. DNA of the CDR3: TGTGCCAGCAGGGACGGACAGGGCCTCCAGCCCCAGCATTTT.

This clone came up a few times. This sequence joins TRBV6-6 and TRBJ1-5, with D perhaps TRBD1 (6 bases). The CDR3 is 15 residues long. Germline V gives CDR1 MNHNY, CDR2 SVGAGI (reference sequence). V was cut by 6 bases and J by 2 bases, with 14 bases left in between. The DNA for the CDR3 is TGTGCCAGCAGCCCCTTGAACAGGGGCAATCAGCCCCAGCATTTT. It is translated as CASSPLNRGNQPQHF.

This chain connects TRBV16 to TRBJ2-2; 10 nucleotides line up with TRBD1. J lost 6 bases, V lost 1 base, and 5 bases had no gene match. Germline-derived CDR1 and CDR2 are KGHSY and FQNENV. The CDR3 covers 16 residues. The CDR3 region is CASSQFRDRGPGELFF. The CDR3, as DNA: TGTGCCAGCAGCCAATTCCGGGACAGGGGACCCGGGGAGCTGTTTTTT.

The chain couples TRBV7-9 to TRBJ1-4; D is undetermined. Trimming pared 6 bases from V and 1 base from J, leaving 9 bases between. In germline, CDR1 is SEHNR, CDR2 FQNEAQ (reference sequence). The CDR3 is 14 amino acids. The DNA for the CDR3 is TGTGCCAGCAGGTCACAGAGAACTAATGAAAAACTGTTTTTT. This gives the protein CASRSQRTNEKLFF.

This clone was picked up a small number of times. The J gene is TRBJ2-2, the V gene TRBV5-1; D remains ambiguous. This CDR3 contains 11 residues. CDR1 and CDR2 (germline): SGHRS, YFSETQ. Trimming left V 5 bases short and J 7 bases short, with 6 bases between. Written as DNA, the CDR3 is TGCGCCAGCAGAATTTACGGGGAGCTGTTTTTT. This codes for CASRIYGELFF.

This clone was detected a few times. The V gene is TRBV5-1, the J gene TRBJ1-4, with no clear D. Germline V CDR1 and CDR2: SGHRS, YFSETQ. Trimming removed 4 bases from V and 4 bases from J, with 11 bases in between. This CDR3 comprises 14 residues. In DNA, the CDR3 is TGCGCCAGCAGCCCAAGTTCCAGTAATGAAAAACTGTTTTTT. This gives the protein CASSPSSSNEKLFF.

The chain carries TRBV4-1 and TRBJ1-6; the D is unclear. V was trimmed by 0 bases and J by 3 bases, leaving 18 bases between them. This CDR3 region has 19 residues. CDR1 MGHRA and CDR2 YSYEKL come from the germline V gene. This CDR3 reads CASSQDIAVGRNYNSPLHF. CDR3 nucleotide sequence: TGCGCCAGCAGCCAAGATATTGCCGTTGGCAGGAACTATAATTCACCCCTCCACTTT.

The chain combines TRBV4-1 with TRBJ1-2; D perhaps matches TRBD1 (5 bases). CDR3 size: 15 residues. V was pared by 1 base and J by 4 bases, with 13 bases between. CDR1 MGHRA and CDR2 YSYEKL come from the germline V gene. CDR3 sequence reads: CASSQGATASYGYTF. The CDR3 bases are TGCGCCAGCAGCCAAGGTGCGACAGCGTCCTATGGCTACACCTTC.

The chain has TRBV5-1 and TRBJ1-6; D is perhaps TRBD1 (5 bases). V was trimmed by 1 base and J by 3 bases, leaving 8 bases between them. The CDR3 contains 15 residues. Germline loops: CDR1 SGHRS, CDR2 YFSETQ. The CDR3: CASSLFDSYNSPLHF. The CDR3 DNA sequence: TGCGCCAGCAGCTTGTTTGACAGCTATAATTCACCCCTCCACTTT.

The chain joins TRBV19 to TRBJ1-2; 11 bases fit TRBD1. This CDR3 region has 13 residues. The ends lost 7 bases at V and 8 bases at J; junction bases unmatched: 6. Germline loops: CDR1 LNHDA, CDR2 SQIVND (reference sequence). The DNA of the CDR3 is TGTGCCAGTAATCGGGGACAGGGGGTCGGCTACACCTTC. It codes for CASNRGQGVGYTF.

This clone was seen more than once but under ten times. The rearrangement uses TRBV6-1 and TRBJ1-5, with 7 bases that match TRBD1. From germline, CDR1 is MNHNS and CDR2 SASEGT. This CDR3 has 13 residues. Trimming at V came to 8 bases and at J to 4 bases, leaving 5 bases not matched to a gene. The CDR3 coding sequence is TGTGCCAGCGAGACAGGGAGGAATCAGCCCCAGCATTTT. Its protein product is CASETGRNQPQHF.